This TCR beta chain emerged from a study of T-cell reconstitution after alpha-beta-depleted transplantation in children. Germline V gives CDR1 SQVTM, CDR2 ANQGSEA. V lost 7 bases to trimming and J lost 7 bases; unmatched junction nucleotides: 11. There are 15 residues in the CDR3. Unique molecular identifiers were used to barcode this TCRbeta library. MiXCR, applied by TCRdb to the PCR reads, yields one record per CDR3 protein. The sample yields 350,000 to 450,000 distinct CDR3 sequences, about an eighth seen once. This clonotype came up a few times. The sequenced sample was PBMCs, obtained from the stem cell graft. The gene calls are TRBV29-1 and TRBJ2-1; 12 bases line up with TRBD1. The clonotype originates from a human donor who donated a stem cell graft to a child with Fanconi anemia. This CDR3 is CSAELGQGAGNEQFF. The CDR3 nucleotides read TGCAGCGCAGAACTGGGACAGGGGGCGGGGAATGAGCAGTTCTTC.